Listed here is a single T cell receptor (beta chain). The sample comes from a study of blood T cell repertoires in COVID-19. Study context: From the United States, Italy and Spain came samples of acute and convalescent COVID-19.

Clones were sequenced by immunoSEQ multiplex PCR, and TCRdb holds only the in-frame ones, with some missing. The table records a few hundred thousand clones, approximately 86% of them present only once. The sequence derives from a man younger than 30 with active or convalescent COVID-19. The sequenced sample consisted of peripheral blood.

The CDR3 DNA sequence: TGTGCCAGCGGGGAGTACAGGGTCACTGAAGCTTTCTTT. Its protein is CASGEYRVTEAFF. The rearrangement joins TRBV14 to TRBJ1-1; possibly TRBD1 for D (6 bases). This CDR3 spans 13 amino acids. Between the trimmed V and J ends, which lost 8 bases and 4 bases, there was a span of 14 bases. The germline V gene encodes CDR1 SGHDN and CDR2 FVKESK.